This is a list of T cell receptor beta chains from one sample in a study of high-grade serous ovarian cancer treatment subgroups. Here immunoSEQ multiplex PCR was the method, and the copy in TCRdb shows in-frame clones only, minus some. The repertoire holds 7,000 or so clones, 79% seen once, with about 6.3% in the top ten. Sequenced: tumor tissue. These receptor sequences come from a human donor with high-grade serous ovarian cancer. The CDR3 runs from the conserved cysteine through the conserved F or W. The D gene is left open where the match is weak. The listing skips clone size in some rows; elsewhere it reads once, few, many or a size class.

>NA|NA|TRBJ2-5|TRBV11-2
TGTGCCAGCAGATCTGGAGGATTAGAGACCCAGTACTTC
CASRSGGLETQYF
>NA|NA|TRBJ2-3|TRBV7-2
TGTGCCAGCAGCACTACGTCCACCATCTTCTACGGCACAGATACGCAGTATTTT
CASSTTSTIFYGTDTQYF
>NA|NA|TRBJ1-2|TRBV29-1
TGCAGCGTTGATCGGGTCTCCTATGGCTACACCTTC
CSVDRVSYGYTF
>NA|NA|TRBJ1-6|TRBV6-1
TGTGCCAGCAGTGGCCGAATGGGGGGATTAGCCCCCTCGGGTTCACCCCTCCACTTT
CASSGRMGGLAPSGSPLHF
>NA|NA|TRBJ2-2|TRBV5-1
TGCGCCAGCAGCTTGGAAGCAGGCACCGGGGAGCTGTTTTTT
CASSLEAGTGELFF
>NA|NA|TRBJ1-5|TRBV2
TGTGCCAGCAGTGAGGTTTATAGCAATCAGCCCCAGCATTTT
CASSEVYSNQPQHF
>few|NA|TRBJ2-3|TRBV19
TGTGCCAGTAGTCATCCGGGACTCGGGACTTCAGATACGCAGTATTTT
CASSHPGLGTSDTQYF
>NA|TRBD1|TRBJ2-6|TRBV19
TGTGCCAGTAGTATTCGGGACAGGGTCAATGGGACTGGGGCCAACGTCCTGACTTTC
CASSIRDRVNGTGANVLTF
>NA|TRBD1|TRBJ1-2|TRBV19
TGTGCCAGTAGTGTGGACGTCGGGACAGGGGGCTATGGCTACACCTTC
CASSVDVGTGGYGYTF
>once|NA|TRBJ2-3|TRBV7-2
TGTGCCAGCAGCTTTTCGGGGACGCGGATTAGCACAGATACGCAGTATTTT
CASSFSGTRISTDTQYF
>NA|NA|TRBJ2-7|TRBV27
TGTGCCAGCAGTTTACTTGGGACGGAGTACGAGCAGTACTTC
CASSLLGTEYEQYF
>NA|TRBD1|TRBJ1-3|TRBV5-5
TGTGCCAGCAGCGCACCGGGACAGGGTTTAGGAAACACCATATATTTT
CASSAPGQGLGNTIYF
>NA|TRBD1|TRBJ1-2|TRBV4-1
TGCGCCAGCAGCCAAGCCCACGGGACAGATGGCTACACCTTC
CASSQAHGTDGYTF
>NA|NA|TRBJ2-3|TRBV7-2
TGTGCCAGCAGCTTAAAGTCCGCAGATACGCAGTATTTT
CASSLKSADTQYF
>NA|TRBD2|TRBJ2-1|TRBV6-1
TGTGCCAGCAGTGAGGCTAGCGGGACCCCCTACAATGAGCAGTTCTTC
CASSEASGTPYNEQFF
>once|TRBD2|TRBJ2-7|TRBV4-1
TGCGCCAGCAGCCGCCGGGGGGGTAGTGGGGAGCAGTACTTC
CASSRRGGSGEQYF
>NA|TRBD1|TRBJ1-5|TRBV7-9
TGTGCCAGCAGCTCTCAGACAGGGGGGGTGAGCAATCAGCCCCAGCATTTT
CASSSQTGGVSNQPQHF
>NA|NA|TRBJ2-7|TRBV10-1
TGCGCCAGCAGTGAGTCAACGGGTCAGAACTACGAGCAGTACTTC
CASSESTGQNYEQYF
>few|NA|TRBJ1-5|TRBV19
TGTGCCAGTAGTCTCTCGTGGGGGCGAGGGAGCAATCAGCCCCAGCATTTT
CASSLSWGRGSNQPQHF
>NA|NA|TRBJ1-1|TRBV29-1
TGCAGCGTTGAAGAGCCTGGACGGTCACCTCCATTT
CSVEEPGRSPPF
>NA|NA|TRBJ2-2|TRBV27
TGTGCCAGCAGAAAAGCGGAGACGAACACCGGGGAGCTGTTTTTT
CASRKAETNTGELFF
>NA|NA|TRBJ1-2|TRBV10-3
TGTGCCATCAGGATGCCACTGGGGGTGAGCTCCCTGGGGGGTGGCTACACCTTC
CAIRMPLGVSSLGGGYTF
>NA|TRBD2|TRBJ2-7|TRBV29-1
TGCAGCGTTGGAATACTCTGGCGGGGGGCAGTCACCTACGAGCAGTACTTC
CSVGILWRGAVTYEQYF
>NA|TRBD2|TRBJ2-5|TRBV18
TGTGCCAGCTCACCCGCACGCGGGAGCCAAGAGACCCAGTACTTC
CASSPARGSQETQYF
>NA|NA|TRBJ2-3|TRBV5-1
TGCGCCAGCAGCTCCGGGACATTGGCAGATACGCAGTATTTT
CASSSGTLADTQYF
>NA|NA|TRBJ1-2|TRBV11-1
TGTGCCAGCAGCCCAGGTCAGACGGGTCTAGAGGGCTACACCTTC
CASSPGQTGLEGYTF
>NA|TRBD1|TRBJ2-7|TRBV30
TGTGCCTGGAGTTCGGGACAGCTATACGAGCAGTACTTC
CAWSSGQLYEQYF
>NA|NA|TRBJ2-7|TRBV6-5
TGTGCCAGCAGTTCCCCAGGACGTCGGAGCTCCTACGAGCAGTACTTC
CASSSPGRRSSYEQYF
>NA|TRBD1|TRBJ1-4|TRBV4-3
TGCGCCAGCAGCCCGGACAGGGCGAATGAAAAACTGTTTTTT
CASSPDRANEKLFF
>NA|NA|TRBJ2-1|TRBV4-3
TGCGCCAGCAGCCGGTGGGGGCTCCTGGACAATGAGCAGTTCTTC
CASSRWGLLDNEQFF
>NA|NA|TRBJ2-1|TRBV6-4
TGTGCCAGCAGTGTCTCAATGAACAATGAGCAGTTCTTC
CASSVSMNNEQFF
>NA|NA|TRBJ1-5|TRBV7-8
TGTGCCAGCAGCTTAGCACGAGGGATCAATCAGCCCCAGCATTTT
CASSLARGINQPQHF
>few|TRBD1|TRBJ1-1|TRBV19
TGTGCCAGTACCTCCCGACAGGGCATGAGCACTGAAGCTTTCTTT
CASTSRQGMSTEAFF
>NA|TRBD1|TRBJ1-2|TRBV25-1
TGTGCCAGCAGTTGGGCAGGGGGCCAAGATGGCTACACCTTC
CASSWAGGQDGYTF
>NA|NA|TRBJ2-7|TRBV6-1
TGTGCCAGCAGTGCAACTCCCACCCCCCCCTACGAGCAGTACTTC
CASSATPTPPYEQYF
>NA|TRBD2|TRBJ2-1|TRBV7-2
TGTGCCAGCAGCTCCATTGGCGGGAGAGTGGCCAATGAGCAGTTCTTC
CASSSIGGRVANEQFF
>NA|TRBD2|TRBJ2-2|TRBV18
TGTGCCAGCTCGCAACTACCAAGACTAGCGACCGGCACCGGGGAGCTGTTTTTT
CASSQLPRLATGTGELFF
>few|NA|TRBJ2-5|TRBV5-1
TGCGCCAGCAGCTTGGCTGGTAGCGGCCAAGAGACCCAGTACTTC
CASSLAGSGQETQYF
>NA|NA|TRBJ2-7|TRBV5-6
TGTGCCAGCAGCTTGGTTCGCCTAGCCGCCTACGAGCAGTACTTC
CASSLVRLAAYEQYF
>NA|TRBD1|TRBJ1-6|TRBV4-3
TGCGCCAGCAGCCAAGCCAGGACAGGGAGGAACTCACCCCTCCACTTT
CASSQARTGRNSPLHF